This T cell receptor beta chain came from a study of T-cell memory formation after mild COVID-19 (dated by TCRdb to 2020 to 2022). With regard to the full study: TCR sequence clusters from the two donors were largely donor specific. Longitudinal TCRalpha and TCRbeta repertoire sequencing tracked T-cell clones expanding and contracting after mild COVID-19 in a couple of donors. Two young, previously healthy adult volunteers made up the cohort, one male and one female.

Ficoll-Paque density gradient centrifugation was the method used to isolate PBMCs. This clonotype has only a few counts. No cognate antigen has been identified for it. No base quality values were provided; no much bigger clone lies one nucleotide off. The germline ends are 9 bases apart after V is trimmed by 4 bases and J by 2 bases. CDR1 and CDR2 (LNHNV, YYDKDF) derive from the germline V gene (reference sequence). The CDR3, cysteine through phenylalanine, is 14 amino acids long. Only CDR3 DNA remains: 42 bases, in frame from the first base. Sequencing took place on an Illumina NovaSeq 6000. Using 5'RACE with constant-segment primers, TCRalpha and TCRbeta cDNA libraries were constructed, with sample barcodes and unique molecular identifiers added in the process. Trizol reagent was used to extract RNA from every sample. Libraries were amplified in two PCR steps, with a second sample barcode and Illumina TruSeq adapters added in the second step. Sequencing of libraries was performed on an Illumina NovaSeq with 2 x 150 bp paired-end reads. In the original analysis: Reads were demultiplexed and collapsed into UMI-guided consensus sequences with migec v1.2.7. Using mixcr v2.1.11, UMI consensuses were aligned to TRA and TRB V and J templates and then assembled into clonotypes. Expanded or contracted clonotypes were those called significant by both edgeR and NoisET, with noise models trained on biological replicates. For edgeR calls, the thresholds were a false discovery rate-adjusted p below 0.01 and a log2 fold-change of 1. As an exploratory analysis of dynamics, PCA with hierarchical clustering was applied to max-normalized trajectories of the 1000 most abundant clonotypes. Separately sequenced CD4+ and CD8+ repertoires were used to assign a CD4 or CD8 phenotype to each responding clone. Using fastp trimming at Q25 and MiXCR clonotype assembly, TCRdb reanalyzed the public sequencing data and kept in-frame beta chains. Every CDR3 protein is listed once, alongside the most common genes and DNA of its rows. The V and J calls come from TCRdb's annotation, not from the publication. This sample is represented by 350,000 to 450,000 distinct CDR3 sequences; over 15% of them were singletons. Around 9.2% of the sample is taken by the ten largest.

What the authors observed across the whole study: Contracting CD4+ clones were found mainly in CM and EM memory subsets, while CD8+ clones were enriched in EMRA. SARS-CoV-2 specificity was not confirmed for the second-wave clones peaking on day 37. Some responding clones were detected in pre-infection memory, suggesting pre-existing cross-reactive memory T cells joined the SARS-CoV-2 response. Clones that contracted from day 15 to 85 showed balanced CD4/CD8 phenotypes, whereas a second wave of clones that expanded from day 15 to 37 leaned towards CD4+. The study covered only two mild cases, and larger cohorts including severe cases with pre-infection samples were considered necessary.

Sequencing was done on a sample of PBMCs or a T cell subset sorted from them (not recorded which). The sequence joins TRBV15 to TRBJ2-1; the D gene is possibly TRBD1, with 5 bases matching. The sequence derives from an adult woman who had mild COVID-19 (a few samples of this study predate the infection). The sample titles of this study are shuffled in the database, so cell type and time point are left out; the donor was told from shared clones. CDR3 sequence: CATSTQGTYNEQFF. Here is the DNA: TGTGCCACCAGCACCCAGGGTACCTACAATGAGCAGTTCTTC.